This T cell receptor (beta chain) appears in the sequencing data of a study of PD-1 blockade in classical Hodgkin lymphoma. Data came from immunoSEQ multiplex PCR; TCRdb stores just in-frame clones and leaves some out. The sample carries tens of thousands of clones, 86% recorded once. The time point is: cycle 4 day 1 (C4D1), after around six weeks of nivolumab. Every patient was affected by relapse after autologous stem cell transplantation, while exposure to brentuximab vedotin was not uniform. By magnetic negative selection, CD4+ T cells were purified from thawed PBMCs. V was trimmed by 4 bases and J by 6 bases, leaving 10 bases between them. Germline V gives CDR1 SNHLY, CDR2 FYNNEI. The CDR3 loop spans 13 amino acids.

Sequencing used CD4+ T cells from blood, obtained before the fourth cycle of nivolumab. The receptor comes from a human donor with classical Hodgkin lymphoma. The genes are TRBV2 and TRBJ1-5; possible D gene TRBD1, 6 bases. CDR3 loop: CASSVQGSQPQHF. The CDR3 nucleotides are TGTGCCAGCAGTGTGCAGGGGAGTCAGCCCCAGCATTTT.